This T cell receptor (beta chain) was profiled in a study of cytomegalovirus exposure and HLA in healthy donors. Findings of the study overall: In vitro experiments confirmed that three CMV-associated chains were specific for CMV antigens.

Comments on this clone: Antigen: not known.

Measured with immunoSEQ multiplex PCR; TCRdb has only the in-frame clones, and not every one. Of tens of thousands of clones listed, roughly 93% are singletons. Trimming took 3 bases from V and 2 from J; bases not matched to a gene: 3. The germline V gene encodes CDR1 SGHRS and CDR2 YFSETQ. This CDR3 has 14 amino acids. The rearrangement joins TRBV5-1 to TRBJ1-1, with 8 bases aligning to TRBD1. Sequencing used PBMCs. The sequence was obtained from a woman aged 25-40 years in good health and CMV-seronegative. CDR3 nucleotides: TGCGCCAGCAGCTCCGGGACAGGAAACACTGAAGCTTTCTTT. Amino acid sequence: CASSSGTGNTEAFF.